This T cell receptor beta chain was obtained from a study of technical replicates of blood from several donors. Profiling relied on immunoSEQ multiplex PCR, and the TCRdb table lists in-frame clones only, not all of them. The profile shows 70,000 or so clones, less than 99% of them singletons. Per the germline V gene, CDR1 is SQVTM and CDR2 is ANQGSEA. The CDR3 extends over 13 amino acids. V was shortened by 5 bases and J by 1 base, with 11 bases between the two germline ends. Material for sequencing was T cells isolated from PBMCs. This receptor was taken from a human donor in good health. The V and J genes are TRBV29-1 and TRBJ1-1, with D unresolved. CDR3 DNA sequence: TGCAGCGTTTTAGTGATCCAGAACACTGAAGCTTTCTTT. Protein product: CSVLVIQNTEAFF.